These T cell receptor beta chains were read from a single sample in a study of Graves' ophthalmopathy and Graves' hyperthyroidism. TCRdb reanalysed the multiplex PCR reads using MiXCR and keeps one entry per CDR3 protein. The data contain 600,000 to 650,000 distinct CDR3 sequences, 20% to 25% of them singletons. The sample consisted of peripheral blood. The source is a woman aged 18-30 years with stable Graves' hyperthyroidism. Some clones in this sample may be carry-over from other donors' samples. CDR3s include the opening cysteine and the closing phenylalanine or tryptophan. The order of the fields is D gene, clone size, V gene, J gene, CDR3 DNA, CDR3 protein. A D gene is named only where the DNA matches it firmly. Rows may omit the clone size; those that give it use once, few, many or a size class.

d_call: .; clone_size: many; v_call: TRBV6-1; j_call: TRBJ2-2; cdr3_nt: TGTGCCAGCAGCGTTACCGGGTCACGATTCACCGGGGAGCTGTTTTTT; cdr3_aa: CASSVTGSRFTGELFF
d_call: .; clone_size: few; v_call: TRBV30; j_call: TRBJ2-7; cdr3_nt: TGTGCCTGGAGTAGTGGCAGGGACCTTCGGGCCTACGAGCAGTACTTC; cdr3_aa: CAWSSGRDLRAYEQYF
d_call: TRBD2; clone_size: .; v_call: TRBV30; j_call: TRBJ2-2; cdr3_nt: TGTGCCTGGAGTCTTAGCGGGAGCGGGACCGGGGAGCTGTTTTTT; cdr3_aa: CAWSLSGSGTGELFF
d_call: TRBD1; clone_size: .; v_call: TRBV12-3/TRBV12-4; j_call: TRBJ1-3; cdr3_nt: TGTGCCAGCAGGGGTCCAGGGGGCTCTGGAAACACCATATATTTT; cdr3_aa: CASRGPGGSGNTIYF
d_call: .; clone_size: .; v_call: TRBV5-1; j_call: TRBJ2-4; cdr3_nt: TGCGCCAGCAGGACGACGGGCAGGGGTACGGAAAACATTAAGTACTTC; cdr3_aa: CASRTTGRGTENIKYF
d_call: TRBD2; clone_size: many; v_call: TRBV28; j_call: TRBJ2-5; cdr3_nt: TGTGCCAGCAGTTCCGCCCTAGCGGAACAAGAGACCCAGTACTTC; cdr3_aa: CASSSALAEQETQYF
d_call: .; clone_size: .; v_call: TRBV19; j_call: TRBJ2-7; cdr3_nt: TGTGCCAGTAGTATATTTTTGGTTGGGCCCTCCTACGAGCAGTACTTC; cdr3_aa: CASSIFLVGPSYEQYF
d_call: TRBD1; clone_size: many; v_call: TRBV29-1; j_call: TRBJ1-2; cdr3_nt: TGCAGCGTCCCACTTCGGACAGGCTTGGAGGGCTACACCTTC; cdr3_aa: CSVPLRTGLEGYTF
d_call: .; clone_size: many; v_call: TRBV12-3/TRBV12-4; j_call: TRBJ1-3; cdr3_nt: TGTGCCAGCAGTTTAATCGGGGCTGGAAACACCATATATTTT; cdr3_aa: CASSLIGAGNTIYF
d_call: .; clone_size: .; v_call: TRBV19; j_call: TRBJ1-2; cdr3_nt: TGTGCCAGTAGTATGTCAGGAAGAGACGGCTACACCTTC; cdr3_aa: CASSMSGRDGYTF
d_call: .; clone_size: few; v_call: TRBV28; j_call: TRBJ1-2; cdr3_nt: TGTGCCAGCGGTGGCTACACCTTC; cdr3_aa: CASGGYTF
d_call: .; clone_size: few; v_call: TRBV12-3/TRBV12-4; j_call: TRBJ2-7; cdr3_nt: TGTGCCAGCAGCACGGGACATCGGGCCTACGAGCAGTACTTC; cdr3_aa: CASSTGHRAYEQYF
d_call: .; clone_size: many; v_call: TRBV7-6; j_call: TRBJ2-2; cdr3_nt: TGTGCCAGCAGCTCTACAACTAGCTCACCTAACACCGGGGAGCTGTTTTTT; cdr3_aa: CASSSTTSSPNTGELFF
d_call: .; clone_size: many; v_call: TRBV5-4; j_call: TRBJ1-2; cdr3_nt: TGTGCCAGCAGCGACGGGAACCTAGGGGGCTACACCTTC; cdr3_aa: CASSDGNLGGYTF
d_call: .; clone_size: many; v_call: TRBV12-3/TRBV12-4; j_call: TRBJ1-5; cdr3_nt: TGTGCCAGCAGTTTAGTACGGATGGGAAATCAGCCCCAGCATTTT; cdr3_aa: CASSLVRMGNQPQHF
d_call: .; clone_size: many; v_call: TRBV12-3/TRBV12-4; j_call: TRBJ2-5; cdr3_nt: TGTGCCAGCAGGAGACAGGAACAAGAGACCCAGTACTTC; cdr3_aa: CASRRQEQETQYF
d_call: .; clone_size: .; v_call: TRBV11-2; j_call: TRBJ1-1; cdr3_nt: TGTGCCAGCAGCGTGCTCTCTCGGGACACTGAAGCTTTCTTT; cdr3_aa: CASSVLSRDTEAFF
d_call: TRBD2; clone_size: many; v_call: TRBV20-1; j_call: TRBJ2-2; cdr3_nt: TGCAGTGTTCTCCGGGGGGGCAACACCGGGGAGCTGTTTTTT; cdr3_aa: CSVLRGGNTGELFF
d_call: TRBD1; clone_size: many; v_call: TRBV5-1; j_call: TRBJ1-4; cdr3_nt: TGCGCCAGCAGCCCGGGACAGGGAAATGAAAAACTGTTTTTT; cdr3_aa: CASSPGQGNEKLFF
d_call: .; clone_size: many; v_call: TRBV12-3/TRBV12-4; j_call: TRBJ1-6; cdr3_nt: TGTGCCAGCAGTTCAAGAGGGGACATCGGATATTCACCCCTCCACTTT; cdr3_aa: CASSSRGDIGYSPLHF
d_call: .; clone_size: many; v_call: TRBV6-2/TRBV6-3; j_call: TRBJ1-2; cdr3_nt: TGTGCCAGCAGAAACCTGCCGGGGAACTACACCTTC; cdr3_aa: CASRNLPGNYTF
d_call: .; clone_size: many; v_call: TRBV12-5; j_call: TRBJ1-1; cdr3_nt: TGTGCTAGTGGTTTGGTCGAGGGCACTGAAGCTTTCTTT; cdr3_aa: CASGLVEGTEAFF
d_call: TRBD1; clone_size: few; v_call: TRBV12-3/TRBV12-4; j_call: TRBJ1-5; cdr3_nt: TGTGCCAGCCGGACAGGTGATAGCAATCAGCCCCAGCATTTT; cdr3_aa: CASRTGDSNQPQHF
d_call: TRBD1; clone_size: .; v_call: TRBV9; j_call: TRBJ1-6; cdr3_nt: TGTGCCAGCAGCCCCCAGGGGGCCTTTAATTCACCCCTCCACTTT; cdr3_aa: CASSPQGAFNSPLHF
d_call: TRBD1; clone_size: many; v_call: TRBV5-1; j_call: TRBJ1-6; cdr3_nt: TGCGCCAGCAGCTTGAGGACAGGGGGCTTCAATTCACCCCTCCACTTT; cdr3_aa: CASSLRTGGFNSPLHF
d_call: TRBD2; clone_size: many; v_call: TRBV19; j_call: TRBJ2-7; cdr3_nt: TGTGCCAGTAGTAGAAGACTAGCGGGAGAGTACGAGCAGTACTTC; cdr3_aa: CASSRRLAGEYEQYF
d_call: .; clone_size: many; v_call: TRBV5-6; j_call: TRBJ1-1; cdr3_nt: TGTGCCAGCAGCTTCGTCACCCGGTGGAGTTCTGAAGCTTTCTTT; cdr3_aa: CASSFVTRWSSEAFF
d_call: .; clone_size: .; v_call: TRBV3-1; j_call: TRBJ1-6; cdr3_nt: TGTGCCAGCAGCCCCGACAGATATAATTCACCCCTCCACTTT; cdr3_aa: CASSPDRYNSPLHF
d_call: TRBD1; clone_size: few; v_call: TRBV6-5; j_call: TRBJ1-5; cdr3_nt: TGTGCCAGCAGTTACGGGACAGGGGGTGAGGGCCAGCCCCAGCATTTT; cdr3_aa: CASSYGTGGEGQPQHF
d_call: TRBD1; clone_size: .; v_call: TRBV6-1; j_call: TRBJ1-1; cdr3_nt: TGTGCCAGCAGGCCATCACAGGGGAATGCTGAAGCTTTCTTT; cdr3_aa: CASRPSQGNAEAFF
d_call: TRBD1; clone_size: many; v_call: TRBV12-3/TRBV12-4; j_call: TRBJ1-1; cdr3_nt: TGTGCCAGCAGGAGGGACAGGGAGCCTGAAGCTTTCTTT; cdr3_aa: CASRRDREPEAFF
d_call: .; clone_size: .; v_call: TRBV20-1; j_call: TRBJ2-7; cdr3_nt: TGCAGTGCTGGAAGGGGGTTCAACTACGAGCAGTACTTC; cdr3_aa: CSAGRGFNYEQYF
d_call: .; clone_size: many; v_call: TRBV11-2; j_call: TRBJ1-1; cdr3_nt: TGTGCCAGCAGCTTAGGAGCCACAGTGAACACTGAAGCTTTCTTT; cdr3_aa: CASSLGATVNTEAFF
d_call: .; clone_size: many; v_call: TRBV9; j_call: TRBJ1-1; cdr3_nt: TGTGCCAGCAGCCCCCGGCAGTGGAACACTGAAGCTTTCTTT; cdr3_aa: CASSPRQWNTEAFF
d_call: .; clone_size: once; v_call: TRBV30; j_call: TRBJ1-2; cdr3_nt: TGTGCCTCCGAATCCTCTTCCCCTCCGAGGGGAGCGTACTATGGCTACACCTTC; cdr3_aa: CASESSSPPRGAYYGYTF
d_call: TRBD1; clone_size: .; v_call: TRBV12-3/TRBV12-4; j_call: TRBJ2-7; cdr3_nt: TGTGCCAGCAGTTTGGACAGGGTTGTCTCCTACGAGCAGTACTTC; cdr3_aa: CASSLDRVVSYEQYF
d_call: .; clone_size: once; v_call: TRBV5-1; j_call: TRBJ1-2; cdr3_nt: TGCGCCACCGAGCTAGGACAGACCTCCTATGGCTACACCTTC; cdr3_aa: CATELGQTSYGYTF
d_call: TRBD1; clone_size: .; v_call: TRBV20-1; j_call: TRBJ1-1; cdr3_nt: TGCAGTGCTAGAGACGCGGACAGGTTCAACACTGAAGCTTTCTTT; cdr3_aa: CSARDADRFNTEAFF
d_call: .; clone_size: many; v_call: TRBV6-1; j_call: TRBJ1-2; cdr3_nt: TGTGCCAGCAGTCGCCCGACAGGACCTGATGGCTACACCTTC; cdr3_aa: CASSRPTGPDGYTF
d_call: .; clone_size: few; v_call: TRBV7-9; j_call: TRBJ2-7; cdr3_nt: TGTGCCAGCAGCTTCCCCAGTCCGGGGGAGCAGTACTTC; cdr3_aa: CASSFPSPGEQYF
d_call: .; clone_size: .; v_call: TRBV7-9; j_call: TRBJ2-7; cdr3_nt: TGTGCCAGCGGGTGGACCGGGTATGACGAGCAGTACTTC; cdr3_aa: CASGWTGYDEQYF
d_call: TRBD1; clone_size: .; v_call: TRBV5-5; j_call: TRBJ2-7; cdr3_nt: TGTGCCAGCAGCTTGGCCAGGGGGCTTGTTCTCGAGCAGTACTTC; cdr3_aa: CASSLARGLVLEQYF